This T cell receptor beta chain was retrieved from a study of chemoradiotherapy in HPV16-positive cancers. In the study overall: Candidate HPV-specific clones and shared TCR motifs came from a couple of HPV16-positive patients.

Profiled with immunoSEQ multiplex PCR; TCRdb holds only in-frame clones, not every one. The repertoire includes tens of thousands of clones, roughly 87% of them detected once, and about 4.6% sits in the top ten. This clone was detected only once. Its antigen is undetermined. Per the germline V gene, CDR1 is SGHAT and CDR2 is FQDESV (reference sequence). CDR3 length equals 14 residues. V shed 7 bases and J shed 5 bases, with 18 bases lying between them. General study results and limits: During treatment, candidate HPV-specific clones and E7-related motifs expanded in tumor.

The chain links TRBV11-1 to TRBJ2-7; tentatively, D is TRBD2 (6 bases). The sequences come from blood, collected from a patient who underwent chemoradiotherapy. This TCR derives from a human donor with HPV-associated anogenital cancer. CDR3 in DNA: TGTGCCAGCACCATTCGGGACTCCGACGACGAGCAGTACTTC. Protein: CASTIRDSDDEQYF.